This paragraph reports one T cell receptor beta chain. Sequenced by immunoSEQ multiplex PCR; TCRdb stores in-frame clones only, minus some. The sample holds 72,000 or so clones, 88% seen once. The time point is: peripheral blood 6 weeks after treatment start. Germline CDR1 and CDR2: SGHTA and FQGNSA. The CDR3 has 16 amino acids. Between the trimmed V and J ends, which lost 5 bases and 0 bases, there was a span of 14 bases. This entry comes from a study of PD-L1 blockade in urothelial cancer. Study in general: Prior regimens of chemotherapy numbered 0 to 3 per patient.

The source was PBMCs, collected around atezolizumab (anti-PD-L1) treatment. The chain links TRBV7-2 to TRBJ1-3; D is perhaps TRBD1 (6 bases). This receptor was obtained from a man in his 60s with urothelial cancer. The CDR3 protein is CASSVVGGPSGNTIYF. The CDR3 DNA is TGTGCCAGCAGCGTAGTAGGGGGACCCTCTGGAAACACCATATATTTT.